A single sample is the source of the 32 T cell receptor beta chains below, sequenced in a study of T cells in Graves' hyperthyroidism and ophthalmopathy. Amplification of TCR beta CDR3 regions was performed using RNA transcripts as template. A first-round RT-PCR of the TCR CDR3 used the HTBI primer set. Each CDR3 protein is one row after TCRdb ran MiXCR on the multiplex PCR reads. The sample shows fewer than 650,000 distinct CDR3 sequences, 11% to 15% of them seen only once. Material: blood. These receptors all come from a middle-aged woman with Graves' hyperthyroidism.

This clonotype turned up a few times. This chain links TRBV5-6 with TRBJ1-2; D is undetermined. This CDR3 has 14 amino acids. The V end lost 4 bases, the J end lost 5 bases, and 15 bases lay between the germline ends. Germline CDR1 is SGHDT and CDR2 is YYEEEE. In nucleotides, the CDR3 is TGTGCCAGCAGCGCGGTGTCGGGAGTTTATGGCTACACCTTC. The encoded protein is CASSAVSGVYGYTF.

This clonotype was counted many times. V gene TRBV12-3 or TRBV12-4 combines with J gene TRBJ2-1, with 14 bases that match TRBD2. The CDR3 sequence is 16 residues long. Trimming cost V 5 bases and J 9 bases; bases outside gene matches: 9. CDR3 in amino acids: CASSTPGTSGSFEQFF. The CDR3 DNA is TGTGCCAGCAGTACCCCAGGGACTAGCGGGAGTTTTGAGCAGTTCTTC.

At least ten counts were recorded for this clonotype. In nucleotides, the CDR3 is TGTGCCATCAGTGAGTCGGGGACAGGGAGCTCCTACAATGAGCAGTTCTTC. The encoded protein is CAISESGTGSSYNEQFF. V and J are TRBV10-3 and TRBJ2-1; 9 bases match TRBD1. The CDR3 sequence is 17 residues long. Germline V gives CDR1 ENHRY, CDR2 SYGVKD. The V segment lost 0 bases and the J segment 0 bases; nucleotides outside the gene matches: 3.

The chain couples TRBV12-3 or TRBV12-4 to TRBJ2-7; the match to TRBD1 covers 8 bases. Trimming removed 2 bases from V and 5 bases from J; junction bases left unmatched: 2. The CDR3 loop spans 13 amino acids. CDR3 bases: TGTGCCAGCAGTTTAAACAGGGGGGACGAGCAGTACTTC. Its translation is CASSLNRGDEQYF.

This clonotype occurred many times. V is TRBV28 and J is TRBJ2-7, with D maybe TRBD1 (5 bases). This CDR3 comprises 14 residues. V was shortened by 6 bases and J by 2 bases, with 14 bases between the two germline ends. CDR1 and CDR2 (germline): MDHEN, SYDVKM. The CDR3 reads CASRSPQTAYEQYF. The CDR3 nucleotides are TGTGCCAGCAGATCACCACAGACAGCCTACGAGCAGTACTTC. The entire variable domain, with the rest obtained from reference TRBV28 and TRBJ2-7, is as follows: DVKVTQSSRYLVKRTGEKVFLECVQDMDHENMFWYRQDPGLGLRLIYFSYDVKMKEKGDIPEGYSVSREKKERFSLILESASTNQTSMYLCASRSPQTAYEQYFGPGTRLTVT.

About this clonotype itself: A clone one base away is much larger, so this may be a read error. Since no conserved phenylalanine or tryptophan closes the CDR3, a read error is the likely cause. The chain has TRBV5-1 and TRBJ1-5, with 7 bases matching TRBD1. Germline CDR1 SGHRS, CDR2 YFSETQ. CDR3 length: 15 amino acids. With 0 bases clipped from V and 5 bases from J, the junction kept 5 bases outside the gene matches. Here the CDR3 reads CASSLAGQVDQPQHL. The CDR3 nucleotides read TGCGCCAGCAGCTTGGCCGGACAGGTAGATCAGCCCCAGCATCTT.

The chain is built from TRBV5-4 and TRBJ1-2, with 7 bases aligning to TRBD1. V shed 4 bases, J shed 1 base, and the junction held 4 bases outside the gene matches. This CDR3 comprises 14 residues. CDR1 and CDR2 from the germline V gene are SGHNT and YYREEE (reference sequence). The CDR3 DNA is TGTGCCAGCAGCCGCACAGGGGATAACTATGGCTACACCTTC. This codes for CASSRTGDNYGYTF.

There are a few counts of this clonotype. CDR3 coding DNA: TGTGCCAGCAGCTCGCCTGACCCACTGACTAGCGGGAGGGCCTCGGCGGATACGCAGTATTTT. As protein: CASSSPDPLTSGRASADTQYF. The rearrangement links TRBV12-3 or TRBV12-4 to TRBJ2-3, with 14 bases lining up with TRBD2. V was pared by 6 bases and J by 6 bases, with 23 bases of the junction left unmatched. This CDR3 has 21 amino acids.

This clonotype appeared many times. The rearrangement uses TRBV9 and TRBJ2-7; TRBD2 aligns across 8 bases. The V gene's germline CDR1 is SGDLS and CDR2 YYNGEE. J lost 9 bases, V lost 0 bases, and 5 bases had no gene match. The CDR3 loop spans 13 amino acids. In DNA, the CDR3 is TGTGCCAGCAGCGTAGAGGTAGCGGGACTGCAGTACTTC. This translates into CASSVEVAGLQYF.

This clonotype was recorded at least ten times. V usage is TRBV5-1 and J usage is TRBJ1-2; TRBD1 aligns across 7 bases. The CDR3 consists of 15 residues. V was clipped by 4 bases and J by 2 bases; unmatched bases: 8. Germline loops: CDR1 SGHRS, CDR2 YFSETQ. The CDR3 sequence: CASSPDPGQNYGYTF. CDR3 sequence (DNA): TGCGCCAGCAGCCCCGACCCGGGACAGAACTATGGCTACACCTTC.

This chain uses TRBV20-1 with TRBJ2-1, with 12 bases lining up with TRBD2. The CDR3 runs to 17 residues. The V and J ends lost 5 bases and 9 bases, in that order; junction bases with no gene match: 17. CDR1 DFQATT and CDR2 SNEGSKA come from the germline V gene (reference sequence). This chain's CDR3 is CSASSRTSGGFRREQFF. The CDR3 DNA follows: TGCAGTGCTTCCTCCCGAACTAGCGGGGGGTTCCGACGTGAGCAGTTCTTC.

CDR3 protein: CSARAAETQYF. DNA for the CDR3: TGCAGTGCTAGAGCGGCAGAGACCCAGTACTTC. This sequence joins TRBV20-1 and TRBJ2-5; no reliable D call. Between the trimmed V and J ends, which lost 1 base and 4 bases, there was a span of 4 bases. CDR1 and CDR2 from the germline V gene are DFQATT and SNEGSKA (reference sequence). The CDR3 length is 11 residues.

The sample holds a few counts of this clonotype. This chain connects TRBV20-1 to TRBJ2-2, with D possibly being TRBD1 or TRBD2 (5 bases each). Germline-derived CDR1 and CDR2 are DFQATT and SNEGSKA (reference sequence). The CDR3 is 15 residues long. The CDR3 DNA sequence: TGCAGCGCTCCCCCGGGGCTTTTAAACACCGGGGAGCTGTTTTTT. It yields the protein CSAPPGLLNTGELFF.

The chain couples TRBV28 to TRBJ1-1, with TRBD1 matching over 10 bases. The CDR3 covers 12 residues. Germline V gives CDR1 MDHEN, CDR2 SYDVKM. Trimming cost V 6 bases and J 11 bases; bases outside gene matches: 6. The CDR3: CASRGTGEKAFF. The CDR3 DNA is TGTGCCAGCAGGGGGACAGGGGAGAAGGCTTTCTTT.

This clonotype was observed a handful of times. The V gene is TRBV20-1, the J gene TRBJ1-2; the D gene is possibly TRBD1 (5 bases). Trimming left V 3 bases short and J 1 base short, with 15 bases between. Germline V lookup: CDR1 DFQATT, CDR2 SNEGSKA (reference sequence). This CDR3 has 15 residues. Here the CDR3 DNA reads TGCAGTGCTAGCCCCCACCTGACAGATAACTATGGCTACACCTTC. Residues: CSASPHLTDNYGYTF.

A few counts support this clonotype. The chain uses TRBV28 and TRBJ1-5; D call uncertain. V gave up 4 bases and J gave up 1 base, with 11 bases separating them. The CDR3 runs 15 residues. Germline CDR1 and CDR2: MDHEN and SYDVKM. Written as DNA, the CDR3 is TGTGCCAGCAGTTCGCCCGACAAAAGCAATCAGCCCCAGCATTTT. Translation: CASSSPDKSNQPQHF.

This clonotype was counted a few times. The V and J genes are TRBV6-1 and TRBJ1-3; D is undetermined. The CDR3 is 16 residues long. V dropped 1 base and J dropped 0 bases, with 10 bases sitting between them. CDR1 and CDR2 from the germline V gene are MNHNS and SASEGT. The CDR3 DNA sequence: TGTGCCAGCAGTGAAGTAACGGGGAGCTCTGGAAACACCATATATTTT. Protein product: CASSEVTGSSGNTIYF.

This clonotype was picked up many times. The rearrangement links TRBV30 to TRBJ2-2; D may be TRBD2 (6 bases). The CDR3 has 14 residues. CDR1 is GTSNPN, CDR2 SVGIG, per germline (reference sequence). Trimming left V 2 bases short and J 5 bases short, with 12 bases between. The DNA for the CDR3 is TGTGCCTGGAGTTCGGGACTTTCGACCGGGGAGCTGTTTTTT. Protein product: CAWSSGLSTGELFF.

This clonotype has at least ten counts. The chain recombines TRBV3-1 with TRBJ2-1, with a possible D match to TRBD2 (5 bases). The germline CDR1 and CDR2 sequences are LGHDT and YNNKEL (reference sequence). This CDR3 region has 14 residues. V lost 4 bases and J 9 bases, leaving 16 bases between the germline ends. This CDR3 is CASSPNLGGVEQFF. In nucleotides, the CDR3 is TGTGCCAGCAGCCCTAACCTTGGAGGAGTTGAGCAGTTCTTC.

This clonotype was detected ten times or more. The V and J genes are TRBV5-1 and TRBJ2-1, with 11 bases that match TRBD2. The CDR3 is 20 residues long. The ends lost 3 bases at V and 0 bases at J; junction bases unmatched: 14. Germline V gene data show CDR1 as SGHRS and CDR2 as YFSETQ. DNA of the CDR3: TGCGCCAGCAGCTGGATGCTAGTAGCGGGAGGGCCTAGCTCCTACAATGAGCAGTTCTTC. This sequence encodes CASSWMLVAGGPSSYNEQFF.

The chain joins TRBV9 to TRBJ2-1; 8 bases align to TRBD2. The CDR3 is 14 residues long. V shed 6 bases and J 1 base; nucleotides not matched to a gene: 3. The germline V gene has CDR1 SGDLS and CDR2 YYNGEE. CDR3 loop: CASTAGVSYNEQFF. The CDR3 DNA reads as TGTGCCAGCACAGCGGGAGTGTCCTACAATGAGCAGTTCTTC.

This clonotype was picked up many times. The rearrangement links TRBV7-2 to TRBJ2-3, with 10 bases identical to TRBD2. Trimming at V came to 0 bases and at J to 5 bases, leaving 11 bases not matched to a gene. The CDR3 covers 18 residues. CDR1 is SGHTA and CDR2 is FQGNSA in the germline V gene. CDR3 loop: CASSLAILAGAPGDTQYF. Written as DNA, the CDR3 is TGTGCCAGCAGCTTAGCGATCCTAGCGGGAGCCCCGGGAGATACGCAGTATTTT.

This clonotype was seen ten or more times. The V and J genes are TRBV5-1 and TRBJ2-7; 9 bases match TRBD1. The trim removed 0 bases at V and 5 bases at J, leaving 9 bases unmatched. Per the germline V gene, CDR1 is SGHRS and CDR2 is YFSETQ. The CDR3 runs 16 residues. CDR3 in DNA: TGCGCCAGCAGCTTGGGGGTGGGGACAGGGATCAACGAGCAGTACTTC. Its translation is CASSLGVGTGINEQYF.

This clonotype was recorded at least ten times. The V gene is TRBV3-1, the J gene TRBJ1-2, with D possibly being TRBD1 (5 bases). Trimming stripped 4 bases from V and 7 bases from J, with 19 bases between. The CDR3 contains 15 residues. CDR1 LGHDT and CDR2 YNNKEL come from the germline V gene (reference sequence). CDR3 DNA sequence: TGTGCCAGCAGCCCCCGTGGGGGGGGATCGTCTGGCTACACCTTC. Its protein is CASSPRGGGSSGYTF.

This clonotype was seen ten or more times. CDR3 sequence reads: CATSDRLSSMQFF. CDR3 DNA sequence: TGTGCCACCAGTGATCGACTCTCTTCGATGCAGTTCTTC. V gene TRBV24-1 combines with J gene TRBJ2-1; D is unresolved. The V gene lost 3 bases and the J gene lost 12 bases, with 14 bases spanning the gap. The CDR3 totals 13 residues. Germline CDR1 is KGHDR and CDR2 is SFDVKD.

This clonotype was observed at least ten times. This chain links TRBV28 with TRBJ2-5; maybe TRBD1 (5 bases). The germline CDR1 and CDR2 sequences are MDHEN and SYDVKM. The CDR3 covers 14 residues. Trimming cost V 3 bases and J 3 bases, with 11 bases left between them. This CDR3 is CASSLLDSKETQYF. The CDR3 DNA reads TGTGCCAGCAGTTTGCTCGACAGCAAAGAGACCCAGTACTTC.

Only a few counts were recorded for this clonotype. The chain couples TRBV9 to TRBJ1-5; possible D gene TRBD1, 6 bases. The ends were cut back, 0 bases at V and 4 bases at J, with 14 bases in the middle. The CDR3 runs 16 residues. CDR1 and CDR2 from the germline V gene are SGDLS and YYNGEE. The CDR3 DNA follows: TGTGCCAGCAGCGTAGGGGAAGGGGGGACAAATCAGCCCCAGCATTTT. This gives the protein CASSVGEGGTNQPQHF.

This clonotype was seen a handful of times. This may arise from a read error, as a much more abundant clone is one base away. The V gene is TRBV7-3, the J gene TRBJ1-1; 10 bases align to TRBD1. The CDR3 loop spans 14 amino acids. The germline CDR1 and CDR2 sequences are SGHTA and FQGTGA. V lost 2 bases to trimming and J lost 10 bases; unmatched junction nucleotides: 7. The CDR3 nucleotides are TGTGCCAGCAGCTTAGAGGGACAGGGGTTTGGAGCTTTCTTT. Its protein is CASSLEGQGFGAFF. Drawing the rest from reference TRBV7-3 and TRBJ1-1, the complete variable domain is GAGVSQTPSNKVTEKGKYVELRCDPISGHTALYWYRQSLGQGPEFLIYFQGTGAADDSGLPNDRFFAVRPEGSVSTLKIQRTERGDSAVYLCASSLEGQGFGAFFGQGTRLTVV.

This clonotype was detected ten times or more. The J gene is TRBJ2-3, the V gene TRBV7-8; D is uncertain. V lost 5 bases to trimming and J lost 0 bases, with 9 bases between them. CDR1 is SGHVS, CDR2 FQNEAQ, per germline. This CDR3 comprises 14 residues. CDR3 DNA: TGTGCCAGCAGCCACAAATCTAGCACAGATACGCAGTATTTT. This translates into CASSHKSSTDTQYF.

This clonotype was recorded at least ten times. The J gene is TRBJ2-5, the V gene TRBV2, with TRBD1 matching 9 bases. This CDR3 comprises 16 residues. CDR1 and CDR2 from the germline V gene are SNHLY and FYNNEI. After removal of 6 bases from V and 3 bases from J, the junction contained 11 bases not matched to a gene. In DNA, the CDR3 is TGTGCCAGCAGATACCTAAAGGGACAGGGAAAAGAGACCCAGTACTTC. This gives the protein CASRYLKGQGKETQYF. Combining the CDR3 with reference TRBV2 and TRBJ2-5 gives the whole variable domain EPEVTQTPSHQVTQMGQEVILRCVPISNHLYFYWYRQILGQKVEFLVSFYNNEISEKSEIFDDQFSVERPDGSNFTLKIRSTKLEDSAMYFCASRYLKGQGKETQYFGPGTRLLVL.

This clonotype was counted ten times or more. V gene TRBV11-1 combines with J gene TRBJ2-5, with D perhaps TRBD1 (6 bases). This CDR3 contains 16 residues. Per the germline V gene, CDR1 is SGHAT and CDR2 is FQDESV (reference sequence). V lost 5 bases and J 2 bases, leaving 18 bases between the germline ends. For the CDR3, the DNA is TGTGCCAGCAGCGAATACCATCCACAGGGTCAAGAGACCCAGTACTTC. Its protein product is CASSEYHPQGQETQYF.

This clonotype was detected ten times or more. The V call is TRBV12-3 or TRBV12-4, the J call TRBJ2-5, with TRBD1 identical over 11 bases. The CDR3 is 18 residues long. The V and J ends lost 7 bases and 0 bases, in that order; junction bases with no gene match: 13. The chain's CDR3 is CASTSTRTGGEYQETQYF. CDR3 DNA sequence: TGTGCCAGCACCAGCACTAGGACAGGGGGCGAGTACCAAGAGACCCAGTACTTC.